A single sample is the source of the 14 T cell receptor beta chains below, sequenced in a study of T cells after yellow fever vaccination. TCRdb re-called the 5' RACE reads through MiXCR, storing one row per CDR3 protein. The repertoire consists of hundreds of thousands of distinct CDR3 sequences, with about a fifth occurring once and the leading ten covering 14%. The sample here was PBMCs, taken 15 days after the yellow fever booster vaccination. These receptors came from a man aged 25 to 45 who received the YFV17D yellow fever vaccine.

The V call is TRBV20-1, the J call TRBJ2-1; 7 nucleotides agree with TRBD2. Germline values: CDR1 DFQATT, CDR2 SNEGSKA (reference sequence). V trimming: 3 bases; J trimming: 3 bases; junction bases outside the gene matches: 8. CDR3 length equals 15 residues. CDR3: CSASLRGGGYNEQFF. CDR3 DNA: TGCAGTGCTAGTCTCCGCGGGGGTGGCTACAATGAGCAGTTCTTC.

This clonotype came up a few times. The chain is built from TRBV7-2 and TRBJ2-1; D gene uncertain. V was trimmed by 2 bases and J by 1 base, leaving 6 bases between them. Looked up from germline, CDR1 is SGHTA and CDR2 is FQGNSA. The CDR3 is made up of 14 amino acids. CDR3 sequence (DNA): TGTGCCAGCAGCTTACTGAGGTCCTACAATGAGCAGTTCTTC. Protein sequence: CASSLLRSYNEQFF. The full variable domain, in which reference TRBV7-2 and TRBJ2-1 provide the parts outside the CDR3, is GAGVSQSPSNKVTEKGKDVELRCDPISGHTALYWYRQSLGQGLEFLIYFQGNSAPDKSGLPSDRFSAERTGGSVSTLTIQRTQQEDSAVYLCASSLLRSYNEQFFGPGTRLTVL.

The chain carries TRBV5-1 and TRBJ2-7; possibly TRBD1 for D (6 bases). CDR1 SGHRS and CDR2 YFSETQ come from the germline V gene. The CDR3 consists of 15 residues. Trimming took 2 bases from V and 5 from J, leaving 17 bases between them. The CDR3 coding sequence is TGCGCCAGCAGCTTAACAGGGACCACTTTCGACGAGCAGTACTTC. This codes for CASSLTGTTFDEQYF.

A few counts support this clonotype. The chain uses TRBV29-1 and TRBJ2-5, with 7 bases lining up with TRBD1. The V segment lost 6 bases and the J segment 4 bases; nucleotides outside the gene matches: 5. This CDR3 has 12 amino acids. Germline loops: CDR1 SQVTM, CDR2 ANQGSEA. The CDR3 nucleotides read TGCAGCGTCTGGACAGGAGGAGAGACCCAGTACTTC. Its protein product is CSVWTGGETQYF.

This clonotype was detected a few times. DNA of the CDR3: TGTGCCAGCAGCCAAGAGAGGAGCGCTAATGAGCAGTTCTTC. Amino acids: CASSQERSANEQFF. The chain carries TRBV4-2 and TRBJ2-1; D call uncertain. V shed 0 bases and J shed 7 bases, with 10 bases lying between them. The germline CDR1 and CDR2 sequences are LGHNA and YNFKEQ. The CDR3 totals 14 residues.

The genes are TRBV12-3 or TRBV12-4 and TRBJ2-2; D perhaps matches TRBD2 (6 bases). Trimming stripped 5 bases from V and 5 bases from J, with 15 bases between. The CDR3 has 15 amino acids. CDR3 bases: TGTGCCAGCAGTATGAGGAGGGCGGGGACCGGGGAGCTGTTTTTT. It yields the protein CASSMRRAGTGELFF.

This clonotype turned up a few times. The gene calls are TRBV12-3 or TRBV12-4 and TRBJ2-3; 10 nucleotides line up with TRBD2. The CDR3 extends over 17 amino acids. Trimming removed 5 bases from V and 5 bases from J; junction bases left unmatched: 13. The CDR3 region has the DNA TGTGCCAGCAGTGTGTTGGGTAGCGGGAGGAAAGAAGATACGCAGTATTTT. Residues: CASSVLGSGRKEDTQYF.

This clonotype has a handful of counts. V is TRBV20-1 and J is TRBJ2-3, with D possibly matching TRBD2 (6 bases). The CDR3 sequence is 15 residues long. Per the germline V gene, CDR1 is DFQATT and CDR2 is SNEGSKA (reference sequence). V shed 4 bases and J shed 6 bases, with 20 bases lying between them. CDR3 in DNA: TGCAGTGCTACACCCGGGAGCCGAAGTGGGGATACGCAGTATTTT. Translation gives CSATPGSRSGDTQYF.

In this sample, this clonotype turned up a few times. V is TRBV19 and J is TRBJ2-2; D may be TRBD1 (6 bases). The CDR3 has 14 amino acids. V lost 7 bases, J lost 7 bases, and 16 bases lay in between. CDR1 LNHDA and CDR2 SQIVND come from the germline V gene (reference sequence). The CDR3 nucleotides read TGTGCCAGTACACAAAGAACAGGGCGCGGGGAGCTGTTTTTT. Translation gives CASTQRTGRGELFF.

This clonotype was recorded a few times. V is TRBV5-8 and J is TRBJ2-5, with TRBD2 matching 7 bases. The V segment lost 3 bases and the J segment 1 base; nucleotides outside the gene matches: 3. CDR1 and CDR2 from the germline V gene are SGHTS and YDEGEE. This CDR3 has 14 residues. Written as DNA, the CDR3 is TGTGCCAGCAGCTCCAGGGAGGGCCAAGAGACCCAGTACTTC. Its translation: CASSSREGQETQYF.

This chain links TRBV20-1 with TRBJ2-7; D is possibly TRBD1 or TRBD2 (5 bases each). The germline V gene encodes CDR1 DFQATT and CDR2 SNEGSKA (reference sequence). The CDR3 contains 14 residues. V was pared by 6 bases and J by 2 bases, with 17 bases between. The CDR3 DNA is TGCAGTGCATCCGGGGCCGTCCCCACCTACGAGCAGTACTTC. This encodes CSASGAVPTYEQYF.

This sequence joins TRBV7-2 and TRBJ2-1; D is possibly TRBD1 or TRBD2 (5 bases each). This CDR3 spans 13 amino acids. Germline V gene data show CDR1 as SGHTA and CDR2 as FQGNSA. The germline V and J ends were trimmed by 3 bases and 8 bases, with 11 bases remaining between them. The CDR3 region is CASSLNWGYEQFF. CDR3 sequence (DNA): TGTGCCAGCAGCTTGAATTGGGGGTATGAGCAGTTCTTC.

The chain links TRBV23-1 to TRBJ2-2; 16 bases are a match to TRBD2. TRBV23-1 is an ORF, with its function uncertain. This CDR3 has 20 residues. Losses at the gene ends were 1 base for V and 2 bases for J; bases not matched to a gene: 7. The CDR3 protein is CASSQYPGLAGGHNTGELFF. Written as DNA, the CDR3 is TGCGCCAGCAGTCAATACCCGGGACTAGCGGGAGGGCATAACACCGGGGAGCTGTTTTTT.

The chain joins TRBV7-8 to TRBJ1-1; 7 bases fit TRBD1. The CDR3 totals 15 residues. After removal of 4 bases from V and 1 base from J, the junction contained 6 bases not matched to a gene. Germline CDR1 is SGHVS and CDR2 is FQNEAQ. The CDR3 loop reads CASSSPDRANTEAFF. The DNA of the CDR3 is TGTGCCAGCAGCTCGCCAGACAGGGCGAACACTGAAGCTTTCTTT.